The sequence of this TCR beta chain was determined in a study of cytomegalovirus exposure and HLA in healthy donors. Concerning this clone: Its cognate antigen is unknown.

The PCR contained 60 Vbeta and 13 Jbeta primers. Only in-frame clones appear in the TCRdb table, and some are missing; sequencing was by immunoSEQ multiplex PCR. The sample shows some 150,000 clones, 65% to 80% of them seen only once. Study-level findings and limits: Later, an analysis showed that TCR beta chains associated with HLA were more clonally expanded than others that were equally common. Most of the CMV-associated TCR beta chains (in a later analysis) appeared to be HLA-restricted. Several of the most significant clusters appeared linked to common viral pathogens, based on a later analysis.

Germline CDR1 is SGHVS and CDR2 is FQNEAQ. This CDR3 is 18 amino acids long. V shed 1 base and J 0 bases; nucleotides not matched to a gene: 6. Sequenced input: PBMCs. This chain connects TRBV7-8 to TRBJ2-2; 9 bases agree with TRBD1. The clonotype was recovered from a man aged 40-49 years in good health and CMV-seronegative. This chain's CDR3 is CASSLGTRQGANTGELFF. The CDR3 region has the DNA TGTGCCAGCAGCTTAGGGACCCGACAGGGGGCGAACACCGGGGAGCTGTTTTTT. The full variable domain, its missing parts supplied by reference TRBV7-8 and TRBJ2-2, is GAGVSQSPRYKVAKRGQDVALRCDPISGHVSLFWYQQALGQGPEFLTYFQNEAQLDKSGLPSDRFFAERPEGSVSTLKIQRTQQEDSAVYLCASSLGTRQGANTGELFFGEGSRLTVL.